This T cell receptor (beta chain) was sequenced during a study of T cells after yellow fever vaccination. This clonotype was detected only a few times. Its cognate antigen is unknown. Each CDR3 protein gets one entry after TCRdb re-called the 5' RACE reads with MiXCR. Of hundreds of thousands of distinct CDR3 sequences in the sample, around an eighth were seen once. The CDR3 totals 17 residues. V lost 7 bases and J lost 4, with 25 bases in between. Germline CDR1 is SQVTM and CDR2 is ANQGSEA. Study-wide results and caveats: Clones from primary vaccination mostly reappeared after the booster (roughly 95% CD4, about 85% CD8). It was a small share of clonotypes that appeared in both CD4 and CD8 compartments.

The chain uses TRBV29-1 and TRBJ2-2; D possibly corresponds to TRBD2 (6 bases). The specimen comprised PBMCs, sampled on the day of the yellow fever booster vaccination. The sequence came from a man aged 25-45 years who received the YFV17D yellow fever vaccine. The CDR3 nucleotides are TGCAGCGCGGGAGCCAGTATCCATCCTCGAGGCACCGGGGAGCTGTTTTTT. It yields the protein CSAGASIHPRGTGELFF.